Described below is a single T cell receptor (beta chain) sequence and its context. The CDR3 contains 20 residues. The V segment lost 6 bases and the J segment 1 base; nucleotides outside the gene matches: 16. Per the germline V gene, CDR1 is MDHEN and CDR2 is SYDVKM. This entry comes from a study of shared clonotypes between healthy human individuals. Some clones are missing from TCRdb's copy, which holds only in-frame ones; the method was immunoSEQ multiplex PCR. Here the sample spans 1.6 million or so clones, approximately 98.5% being singletons. The sample was naive CD4+ T cells sorted from blood. The subset denotes: CD45RA+ positively selected. This receptor was taken from a man aged 25-45 years in good health. The chain combines TRBV28 with TRBJ2-5, with 14 positions matching TRBD2. This CDR3 reads CASRRPSGTSGRLRQETQYF. DNA of the CDR3: TGTGCCAGCAGGCGACCTTCCGGGACTAGCGGGAGACTACGCCAAGAGACCCAGTACTTC.